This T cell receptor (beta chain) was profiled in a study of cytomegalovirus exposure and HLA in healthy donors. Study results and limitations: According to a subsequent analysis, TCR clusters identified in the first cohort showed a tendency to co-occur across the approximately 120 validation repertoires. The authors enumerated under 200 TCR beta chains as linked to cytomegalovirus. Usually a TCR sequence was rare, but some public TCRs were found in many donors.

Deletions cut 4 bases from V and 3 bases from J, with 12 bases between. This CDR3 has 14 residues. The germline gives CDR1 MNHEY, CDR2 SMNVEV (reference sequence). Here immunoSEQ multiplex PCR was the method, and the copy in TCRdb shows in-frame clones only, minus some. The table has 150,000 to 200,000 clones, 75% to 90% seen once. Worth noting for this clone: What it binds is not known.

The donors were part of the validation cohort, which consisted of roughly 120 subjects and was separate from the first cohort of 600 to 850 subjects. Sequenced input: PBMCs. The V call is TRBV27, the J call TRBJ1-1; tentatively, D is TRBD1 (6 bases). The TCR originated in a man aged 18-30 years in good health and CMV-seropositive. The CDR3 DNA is TGTGCCAGCAGTTCCACAGGGTTGTACACTGAAGCTTTCTTT. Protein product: CASSSTGLYTEAFF.